The source of this T cell receptor (beta chain) is a study of T cell repertoires in cytomegalovirus infection (dated 2019 in TCRdb). The study in broad terms: The HLA type of each donor mattered for the analysis, because public TCR beta signatures pointed to carriage of CMV infection along with the matching HLA type.

General findings and caveats noted by the study authors: The ex vivo response was dominated by HLA-C-restricted CMV-specific TCR beta clonotypes, which also provided the single most frequent clonotype in two of eight donors. In both this cohort and an independent roughly 360-donor cohort, the cumulative frequency of public TCR beta family members distinguished carriers of CMV infection plus the relevant HLA type.

Data came from an Illumina HiSeq 1500. The public reads were reprocessed in TCRdb via fastp at Q25 and MiXCR, keeping in-frame beta chains. When rows share a CDR3 protein, they turn into one entry using the most common DNA and genes. In this sample the table shows 510,000 or so distinct CDR3 sequences, approximately 25% of which occur a single time. Together, the top ten hold about 12% of the sample. From the germline V gene, CDR1 is ENHRY and CDR2 is SYGVKD. Its CDR3 holds 10 amino acids, cysteine through phenylalanine. Of the read, only the CDR3 DNA is kept; its 30 bases are in frame from base 1. At the junction V is shortened by 10 bases and J by 5 bases, with 8 bases in between. This clonotype was counted between two and nine times. Its antigen remains unidentified. Base quality data are lacking; no much larger clone is found one base away.

Recombination joined TRBV10-3 with TRBJ1-2; no D gene is confidently identified. The sequence derives from a human donor in good health (CMV status not recorded). Some clones in this sample may be carry-over from other donors' samples. Material: PBMCs. At the DNA level, the sequence is TGTGCCAGCTACGGGTATGGCTACACCTTC. The translation is CASYGYGYTF.